This entry lists 25 T cell receptor beta chains sequenced from one sample in a study of patients and donors after allogeneic stem cell transplantation. TCRdb itself ran the RT-PCR reads through MiXCR, one entry per CDR3 protein. Of about a million distinct CDR3 sequences listed, roughly 18% are singletons. Material for sequencing was blood, either unsorted or a sorted T cell fraction (not recorded which). The receptors come from a human donor who was either an allogeneic HSCT recipient or a stem cell or donor lymphocyte infusion donor (not recorded which). It is not recorded whose cells these are; they may come from a transplant donor.

The gene calls are TRBV4-1 and TRBJ1-2, with D unclear. V was shortened by 4 bases and J by 0 bases, with 9 bases between the two germline ends. The CDR3 loop spans 14 amino acids. Germline-derived CDR1 and CDR2 are MGHRA and YSYEKL. CDR3 coding DNA: TGCGCCAGCAGCCGAGGGAAGGCTAACTATGGCTACACCTTC. Residues: CASSRGKANYGYTF.

The rearrangement uses TRBV20-1 and TRBJ2-1; D call uncertain. The V end lost 3 bases, the J end lost 10 bases, and 7 bases lay between the germline ends. This CDR3 has 10 residues. Germline assignment: CDR1 DFQATT and CDR2 SNEGSKA (reference sequence). CDR3 sequence reads: CSASPREQFF. Written as DNA, the CDR3 is TGCAGTGCTAGCCCCCGGGAGCAGTTCTTC.

The CDR3 region is CASRSGGSGEQYF. In nucleotides, the CDR3 is TGCGCCAGCAGAAGCGGGGGATCCGGGGAGCAGTACTTC. The chain carries TRBV5-1 and TRBJ2-7; 8 nucleotides align to TRBD2. This CDR3 spans 13 amino acids. Germline CDR1 and CDR2: SGHRS and YFSETQ. The ends lost 5 bases at V and 7 bases at J; junction bases unmatched: 8.

This clonotype was counted many times. CDR3 sequence (DNA): TGTGCCAGCAGAAGCCCCGGGAGAACAGTCAATCAGCCCCAGCATTTT. Encoded protein: CASRSPGRTVNQPQHF. This rearrangement joins TRBV6-2 or TRBV6-3 to TRBJ1-5; D gene ambiguous. This CDR3 contains 16 residues. V was pared by 6 bases and J by 3 bases, with 18 bases between. Germline values: CDR1 MNHEY, CDR2 SVGEGT.

This rearrangement joins TRBV11-2 to TRBJ2-1; 10 nucleotides agree with TRBD2. The germline V gene has CDR1 SGHAT and CDR2 FQNNGV. The CDR3 sequence is 15 residues long. V was pared by 0 bases and J by 6 bases, with 2 bases of the junction left unmatched. The CDR3 region is CASSLDWTSGNEQFF. CDR3 DNA sequence: TGTGCCAGCAGCTTAGATTGGACTAGCGGCAATGAGCAGTTCTTC.

The chain carries TRBV4-1 and TRBJ1-5; no clear D gene. Trimming stripped 6 bases from V and 7 bases from J, with 13 bases between. CDR1 and CDR2 (germline): MGHRA, YSYEKL. The CDR3 spans 13 residues. The CDR3 loop is CASSPPADQPQHF. The CDR3 nucleotides read TGCGCCAGCAGTCCCCCGGCGGACCAGCCCCAGCATTTT.

This clonotype was counted at least ten times. V is TRBV20-1 and J is TRBJ2-3; 8 bases are shared with TRBD1. With V trimmed by 3 bases and J by 2 bases, 1 base remained unmatched. This CDR3 has 13 residues. Germline CDR1 reads DFQATT; CDR2 reads SNEGSKA (reference sequence). The CDR3 is CSARGQVTDTQYF. CDR3 nucleotide sequence: TGCAGTGCTAGGGGACAGGTCACAGATACGCAGTATTTT.

The CDR3 nucleotides are TGTGCCAGCAGTGATGTTCCGCCGGTCCCGAACACTGAAGCTTTCTTT. Protein sequence: CASSDVPPVPNTEAFF. The rearrangement links TRBV2 to TRBJ1-1; D not certain. The CDR3 consists of 16 residues. V lost 3 bases and J 1 base, leaving 15 bases between the germline ends. CDR1 is SNHLY and CDR2 is FYNNEI in the germline V gene.

The chain carries TRBV7-2 and TRBJ1-2, with a possible D match to TRBD1 (5 bases). The ends were cut back, 4 bases at V and 10 bases at J, with 28 bases in the middle. CDR1 is SGHTA and CDR2 is FQGNSA in the germline V gene. This CDR3 contains 17 residues. CDR3 residues: CASSSIFPRDSKTAYTF. The CDR3 DNA reads as TGTGCCAGCAGCTCGATATTTCCCCGCGACAGTAAAACCGCCTACACCTTC.

This clonotype was seen more than once but under ten times. V usage is TRBV5-1 and J usage is TRBJ1-2; tentatively, D is TRBD1 (5 bases). The CDR3 loop spans 15 amino acids. Trimming took off 0 bases at V and 4 bases at J, with 13 bases between the two ends. Germline CDR1 SGHRS, CDR2 YFSETQ. CDR3 region: CASSLEAGNFYGYTF. The CDR3 nucleotides are TGCGCCAGCAGCTTGGAGGCAGGGAACTTCTATGGCTACACCTTC. The whole variable domain, filled in from reference TRBV5-1 and TRBJ1-2, reads KAGVTQTPRYLIKTRGQQVTLSCSPISGHRSVSWYQQTPGQGLQFLFEYFSETQRNKGNFPGRFSGRQFSNSRSEMNVSTLELGDSALYLCASSLEAGNFYGYTFGSGTRLTVV.

This clonotype was seen a handful of times. The rearrangement uses TRBV25-1 and TRBJ2-2; TRBD1 might be the D (6 bases). This CDR3 has 15 amino acids. Germline loops: CDR1 MGHDK, CDR2 SYGVNS. The V gene lost 3 bases and the J gene lost 0 bases, with 8 bases spanning the gap. DNA for the CDR3: TGTGCCAGCAGTGATAGGACAGCGAACACCGGGGAGCTGTTTTTT. It translates to CASSDRTANTGELFF.

This clonotype was observed at least ten times. This sequence joins TRBV29-1 and TRBJ1-2; D is unclear. V was cut by 3 bases and J by 0 bases, with 11 bases left in between. Germline loops: CDR1 SQVTM, CDR2 ANQGSEA. The CDR3 sequence is 14 residues long. The DNA for the CDR3 is TGCAGCGTTGACCCCGACGGAGCTAACTATGGCTACACCTTC. Translation: CSVDPDGANYGYTF.

This clonotype was seen a few times. The J gene is TRBJ1-5, the V gene TRBV20-1, with D tentatively TRBD1 (6 bases). V lost 6 bases and J lost 5, with 14 bases in between. CDR1 and CDR2 from the germline V gene are DFQATT and SNEGSKA (reference sequence). The CDR3 totals 13 residues. CDR3 residues: CSAPQGWDQPQHF. In DNA form, the CDR3 reads TGCAGTGCCCCACAGGGATGGGATCAGCCCCAGCATTTT.

In its sample, this clonotype was seen a few times. This chain joins TRBV28 and TRBJ1-5, with a tentative D call TRBD1 (5 bases). Between the trimmed V and J ends, which lost 0 bases and 3 bases, there was a span of 6 bases. Germline V gene sequence: CDR1 MDHEN, CDR2 SYDVKM. The CDR3 loop spans 14 amino acids. The chain's CDR3 is CASSLWTDNQPQHF. For the CDR3, the DNA is TGTGCCAGCAGTTTATGGACAGACAATCAGCCCCAGCATTTT.

The V call is TRBV20-1, the J call TRBJ2-7; 9 bases fit TRBD1. V was clipped by 7 bases and J by 4 bases; unmatched bases: 11. The CDR3 is 14 amino acids. Germline CDR1 reads DFQATT; CDR2 reads SNEGSKA (reference sequence). CDR3 nucleotide sequence: TGCAGTGTACCGGGACAGGGTACTGATTACGAGCAGTACTTC. This translates into CSVPGQGTDYEQYF.

This clonotype was picked up a small number of times. V gene TRBV20-1 combines with J gene TRBJ2-7; 8 positions match TRBD2. This CDR3 region has 13 residues. V shed 6 bases, J shed 0 bases, and the junction held 4 bases outside the gene matches. Germline lookup yields CDR1 DFQATT and CDR2 SNEGSKA (reference sequence). CDR3 amino acids: CSAGSGTSYEQYF. The CDR3 DNA sequence: TGCAGTGCGGGTAGCGGGACCTCCTACGAGCAGTACTTC.

The gene calls are TRBV29-1 and TRBJ1-2; no clear D. CDR1 is SQVTM and CDR2 is ANQGSEA in the germline V gene. The CDR3 sequence is 12 residues long. V was shortened by 4 bases and J by 2 bases, with 8 bases between the two germline ends. The CDR3 loop is CSVVHANYGYTF. In DNA form, the CDR3 reads TGCAGCGTTGTCCACGCAAACTATGGCTACACCTTC.

This clonotype was seen a few times. The rearrangement uses TRBV12-3 or TRBV12-4 and TRBJ2-5; the match to TRBD2 covers 9 bases. This CDR3 has 14 amino acids. V lost 6 bases, J lost 5 bases, and 7 bases stayed unmatched. The CDR3 DNA is TGTGCCAGCAGCCGAGCGGGGGGAGGGGAGACCCAGTACTTC. Its protein product is CASSRAGGGETQYF.

This clonotype appeared a few times. The chain recombines TRBV12-3 or TRBV12-4 with TRBJ1-6; tentative D call: TRBD1 (6 bases). The CDR3 totals 15 residues. V was shortened by 5 bases and J by 5 bases, with 13 bases between the two germline ends. CDR3 in DNA: TGTGCCAGCAGTGAACAGGGCCTCAATAATTCACCCCTCCACTTT. This gives the protein CASSEQGLNNSPLHF.

This clonotype has a handful of counts. The chain employs TRBV5-1 and TRBJ2-2; possibly TRBD1 or TRBD2 for D (5 bases each). Germline values: CDR1 SGHRS, CDR2 YFSETQ. The CDR3 is 15 residues long. Trimming pared 0 bases from V and 3 bases from J, leaving 9 bases between. CDR3 bases: TGCGCCAGCAGCTTGGATCTGGGGGACACCGGGGAGCTGTTTTTT. It is translated as CASSLDLGDTGELFF.

The chain joins TRBV19 to TRBJ2-7; D remains ambiguous. The germline CDR1 and CDR2 sequences are LNHDA and SQIVND (reference sequence). V was shortened by 9 bases and J by 2 bases, with 14 bases between the two germline ends. CDR3 length: 13 amino acids. The CDR3 DNA follows: TGTGCCAGCACCCCGGGCTATCCCTACGAGCAGTACTTC. Translated: CASTPGYPYEQYF. The whole variable domain, filled in from reference TRBV19 and TRBJ2-7, reads DGGITQSPKYLFRKEGQNVTLSCEQNLNHDAMYWYRQDPGQGLRLIYYSQIVNDFQKGDIAEGYSVSREKKESFPLTVTSAQKNPTAFYLCASTPGYPYEQYFGPGTRLTVT.

This clonotype was detected only a few times. This chain connects TRBV29-1 to TRBJ2-2; D perhaps matches TRBD2 (5 bases). Looked up from germline, CDR1 is SQVTM and CDR2 is ANQGSEA. Trimming stripped 3 bases from V and 6 bases from J, with 14 bases between. The CDR3 spans 14 residues. CDR3 DNA: TGCAGCGTTGATTCGGGGAAGGTTCCCGGGGAGCTGTTTTTT. It is translated as CSVDSGKVPGELFF.

This clonotype has only a few counts. The chain recombines TRBV5-1 with TRBJ2-5; TRBD1 or TRBD2 may be the D gene (5 bases each). CDR1 SGHRS and CDR2 YFSETQ come from the germline V gene. The length of the CDR3 is 15 residues. The V and J ends lost 0 bases and 5 bases respectively, with 14 bases between them. CDR3 nucleotide sequence: TGCGCCAGCAGCTTGGCCGGGGCAGTCGGGGAGACCCAGTACTTC. Protein: CASSLAGAVGETQYF.

This clonotype has more than one count but fewer than ten. The chain couples TRBV29-1 to TRBJ2-1, with D unclear. The CDR3 loop spans 13 amino acids. Germline V CDR1 and CDR2: SQVTM, ANQGSEA. Trimming shortened V by 1 base and J by 8 bases, and 12 bases separated the two germline ends. The CDR3 bases are TGCAGCGTTGAAGGGCCCCTCGCGGATGAGCAGTTCTTC. Amino acid sequence: CSVEGPLADEQFF.

The table lists this clonotype with many counts. The V call is TRBV7-6, the J call TRBJ1-1; D unclear. CDR1 and CDR2 from the germline V gene are SGHVS and FNYEAQ. This CDR3 is built from 11 residues. Trimming took off 6 bases at V and 2 bases at J, with 4 bases between the two ends. Written as DNA, the CDR3 is TGTGCCAGCAGTCACAACACTGAAGCTTTCTTT. Protein: CASSHNTEAFF.